This T cell receptor (beta chain) was recorded in a study of PD-1 blockade in classical Hodgkin lymphoma. Note on this clone: Its antigen remains unidentified.

The CDR3 spans 13 residues. CDR1 MDHEN and CDR2 SYDVKM come from the germline V gene. J was trimmed by 5 bases and V by 10 bases; bases with no gene match: 9. Each of the patients experienced relapse following autologous stem cell transplantation, and their brentuximab vedotin exposure differed. Patients had relapsed/refractory classical Hodgkin lymphoma with complete response, partial response or progressive disease as best response. Produced via immunoSEQ multiplex PCR; TCRdb's table is partial and in-frame only. The table lists under 60,000 clones, roughly 73% of them singletons. Study-level results: Those patients who began receiving nivolumab less than 1 year after ASCT had lower diversity, and they were excluded.

The chain is built from TRBV28 and TRBJ2-5, with 8 nucleotides matching TRBD2. The source was peripheral blood mononuclear cells (PBMCs), collected at baseline. This sequence originates from a human donor with classical Hodgkin lymphoma. This CDR3 is CAIQRGIRETQYF. The CDR3 DNA reads as TGTGCCATCCAGCGGGGGATTCGGGAGACCCAGTACTTC.